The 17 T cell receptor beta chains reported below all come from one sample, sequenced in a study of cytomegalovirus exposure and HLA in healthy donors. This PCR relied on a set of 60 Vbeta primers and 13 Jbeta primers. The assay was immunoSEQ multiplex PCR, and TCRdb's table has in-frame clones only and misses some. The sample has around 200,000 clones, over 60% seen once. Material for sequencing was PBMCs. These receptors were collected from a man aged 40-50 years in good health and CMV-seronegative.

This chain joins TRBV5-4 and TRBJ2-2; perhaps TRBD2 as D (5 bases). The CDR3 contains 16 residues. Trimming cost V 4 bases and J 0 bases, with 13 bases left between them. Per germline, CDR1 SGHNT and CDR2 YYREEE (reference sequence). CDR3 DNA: TGTGCCAGCAGCCCCCGGACGGAGGCGAACACCGGGGAGCTGTTTTTT. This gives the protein CASSPRTEANTGELFF.

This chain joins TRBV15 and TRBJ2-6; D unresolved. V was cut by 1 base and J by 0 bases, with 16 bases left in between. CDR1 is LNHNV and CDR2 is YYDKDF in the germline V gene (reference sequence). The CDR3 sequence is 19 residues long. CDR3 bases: TGTGCCACCAGCAGAGGCCCCACAGCCTCGAGCTCTGGGGCCAACGTCCTGACTTTC. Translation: CATSRGPTASSSGANVLTF.

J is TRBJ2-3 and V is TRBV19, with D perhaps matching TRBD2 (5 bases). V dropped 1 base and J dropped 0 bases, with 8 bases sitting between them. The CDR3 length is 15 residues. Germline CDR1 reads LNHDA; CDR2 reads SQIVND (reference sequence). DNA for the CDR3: TGTGCCAGTAGTATAGGGACTTGGAGCACAGATACGCAGTATTTT. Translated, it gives CASSIGTWSTDTQYF.

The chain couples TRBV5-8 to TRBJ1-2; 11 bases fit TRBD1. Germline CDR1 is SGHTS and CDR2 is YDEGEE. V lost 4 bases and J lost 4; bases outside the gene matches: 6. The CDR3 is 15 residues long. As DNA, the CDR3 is TGTGCCAGCAGCGGACAGGGGGCCGTGGTCTATGGCTACACCTTC. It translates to CASSGQGAVVYGYTF.

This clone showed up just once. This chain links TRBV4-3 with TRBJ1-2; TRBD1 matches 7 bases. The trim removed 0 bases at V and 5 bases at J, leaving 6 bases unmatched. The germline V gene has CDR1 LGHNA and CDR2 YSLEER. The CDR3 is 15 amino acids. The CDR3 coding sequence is TGCGCCAGCAGCCAAGATCTTGGCAGGGGGTATGGCTACACCTTC. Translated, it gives CASSQDLGRGYGYTF.

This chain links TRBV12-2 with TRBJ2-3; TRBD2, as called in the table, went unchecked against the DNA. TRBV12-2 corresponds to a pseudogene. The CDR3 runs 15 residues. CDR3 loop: CASRLATREVDTQYF. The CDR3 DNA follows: TGTGCAAGTCGCCTCGCCACTCGGGAGGTGGATACGCAGTATTTT.

For the CDR3, the DNA is TGTGCCAGCAGCTTCCGTACCGGGACACTTGGGAACTATGGCTACACCTTC. It encodes CASSFRTGTLGNYGYTF. The chain links TRBV11-2 to TRBJ1-2; TRBD1 might be the D (6 bases). Germline V gene lookup returns CDR1 SGHAT and CDR2 FQNNGV. Trimming removed 3 bases at V and 2 bases at J, with 19 bases between. The CDR3 is 17 residues long. Filled out from reference TRBV11-2 and TRBJ1-2, the complete variable domain reads EAGVAQSPRYKIIEKRQSVAFWCNPISGHATLYWYQQILGQGPKLLIQFQNNGVVDDSQLPKDRFSAERLKGVDSTLKIQPAKLEDSAVYLCASSFRTGTLGNYGYTFGSGTRLTVV.

The CDR3 spells CATKEGGLEGKEAFF. The CDR3 DNA sequence: TGTGCCACCAAGGAAGGCGGACTGGAGGGGAAAGAAGCTTTCTTT. The gene calls are TRBV15 and TRBJ1-1, with a tentative D call TRBD1 (5 bases). There are 15 residues in the CDR3. Per the germline V gene, CDR1 is LNHNV and CDR2 is YYDKDF (reference sequence). V was trimmed by 7 bases and J by 8 bases, leaving 23 bases between them.

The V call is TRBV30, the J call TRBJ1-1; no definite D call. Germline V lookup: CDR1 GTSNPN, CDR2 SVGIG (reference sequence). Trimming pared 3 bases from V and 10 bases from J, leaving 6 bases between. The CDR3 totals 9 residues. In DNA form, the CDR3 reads TGTGCCTGGAGGGCAGGAGCTTTCTTT. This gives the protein CAWRAGAFF.

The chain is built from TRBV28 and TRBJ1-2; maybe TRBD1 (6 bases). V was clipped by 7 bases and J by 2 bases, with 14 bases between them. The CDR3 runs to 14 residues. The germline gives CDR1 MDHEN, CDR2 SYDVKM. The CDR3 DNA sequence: TGTGCCAGCAACGAGCGGGGGCTCAACTATGGCTACACCTTC. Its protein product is CASNERGLNYGYTF.

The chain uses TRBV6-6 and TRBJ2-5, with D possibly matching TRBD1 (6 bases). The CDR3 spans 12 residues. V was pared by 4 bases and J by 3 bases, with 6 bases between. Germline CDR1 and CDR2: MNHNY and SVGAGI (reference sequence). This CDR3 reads CASSSGEETQYF. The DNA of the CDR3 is TGTGCCAGCAGTTCAGGGGAAGAGACCCAGTACTTC.

CDR3 sequence reads: CASSQEPQGTNQPQHF. For the CDR3, the DNA is TGCGCCAGCAGCCAAGAACCCCAGGGTACTAATCAGCCCCAGCATTTT. The V and J genes are TRBV4-3 and TRBJ1-5; D possibly corresponds to TRBD1 (5 bases). CDR1 and CDR2 from the germline V gene are LGHNA and YSLEER. V lost 0 bases to trimming and J lost 4 bases, with 13 bases between them. The CDR3 loop spans 16 amino acids.

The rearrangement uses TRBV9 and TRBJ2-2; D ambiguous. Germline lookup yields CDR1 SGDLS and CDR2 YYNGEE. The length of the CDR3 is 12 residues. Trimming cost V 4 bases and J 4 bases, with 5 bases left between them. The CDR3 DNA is TGTGCCAGCAGCTTTCTCACCGGGGAGCTGTTTTTT. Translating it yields CASSFLTGELFF.

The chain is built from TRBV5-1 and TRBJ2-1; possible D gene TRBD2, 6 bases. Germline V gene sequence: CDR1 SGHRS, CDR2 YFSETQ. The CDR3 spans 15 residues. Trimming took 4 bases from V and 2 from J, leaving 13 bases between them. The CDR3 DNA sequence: TGCGCCAGCAGCGGAGGGCCTTGGGCCTACAATGAGCAGTTCTTC. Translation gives CASSGGPWAYNEQFF.

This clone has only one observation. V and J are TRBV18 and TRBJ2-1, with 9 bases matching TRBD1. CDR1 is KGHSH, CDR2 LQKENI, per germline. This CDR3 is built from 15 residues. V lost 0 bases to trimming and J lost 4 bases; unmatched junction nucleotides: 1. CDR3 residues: CASSPPDRGYNEQFF. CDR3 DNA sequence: TGTGCCAGCTCACCACCGGACAGGGGATACAATGAGCAGTTCTTC. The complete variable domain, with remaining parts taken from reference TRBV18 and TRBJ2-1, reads NAGVMQNPRHLVRRRGQEARLRCSPMKGHSHVYWYRQLPEEGLKFMVYLQKENIIDESGMPKERFSAEFPKEGPSILRIQQVVRGDSAAYFCASSPPDRGYNEQFFGPGTRLTVL.

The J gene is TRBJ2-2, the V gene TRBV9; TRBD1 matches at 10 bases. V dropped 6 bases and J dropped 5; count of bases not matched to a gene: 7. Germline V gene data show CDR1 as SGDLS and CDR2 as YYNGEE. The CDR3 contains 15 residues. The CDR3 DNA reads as TGTGCCAGCACCCCGGGACAGGGGAATACCGGGGAGCTGTTTTTT. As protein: CASTPGQGNTGELFF.

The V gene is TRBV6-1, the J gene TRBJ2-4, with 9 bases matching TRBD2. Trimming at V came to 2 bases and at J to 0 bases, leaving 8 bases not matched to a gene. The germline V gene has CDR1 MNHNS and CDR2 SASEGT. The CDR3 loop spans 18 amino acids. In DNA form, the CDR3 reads TGTGCCAGCAGTGAACGAAGCCAGCGGGGGGTAGCCAAAAACATTCAGTACTTC. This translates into CASSERSQRGVAKNIQYF.